Listed here are 23 T cell receptor beta chains from one sample, sequenced in a study of shared clonotypes between healthy human individuals. Data came from immunoSEQ multiplex PCR; TCRdb stores just in-frame clones and leaves some out. The data contain some 2 million clones, roughly 94% of them singletons. The sequencing sample was made of naive CD4+ T cells sorted from blood. Noted subset: CD45RA+ positively selected. The receptors come from a man between 18 and 29 years old in good health.

This clone was detected only once. V usage is TRBV27 and J usage is TRBJ1-5; D possibly corresponds to TRBD1 (6 bases). CDR1 is MNHEY and CDR2 is SMNVEV in the germline V gene (reference sequence). Trimming removed 3 bases from V and 5 bases from J, with 11 bases in between. The CDR3 has 14 amino acids. For the CDR3, the DNA is TGTGCCAGCAGTTTCTCAGGGGCGGATCAGCCCCAGCATTTT. Translating it yields CASSFSGADQPQHF.

The chain employs TRBV28 and TRBJ2-3, with TRBD2 identical over 14 bases. This CDR3 region has 15 residues. The V gene's germline CDR1 is MDHEN and CDR2 SYDVKM. The junction had 6 bases not matched to a gene; V was cut back by 3 bases and J by 10 bases. Written as DNA, the CDR3 is TGTGCCAGCAGTTTCTCTGGACTAGCGGGGGGACCGCAGTATTTT. This sequence encodes CASSFSGLAGGPQYF.

The rearrangement links TRBV27 to TRBJ1-4; D remains ambiguous. The CDR3 loop spans 16 amino acids. The germline V gene encodes CDR1 MNHEY and CDR2 SMNVEV (reference sequence). The ends were cut back, 2 bases at V and 4 bases at J, with 14 bases in the middle. This CDR3 is CASSLTALPYNEKLFF. The CDR3 DNA reads TGTGCCAGCAGTTTAACAGCCCTGCCCTATAATGAAAAACTGTTTTTT. The variable domain in full, completed from reference TRBV27 and TRBJ1-4, reads EAQVTQNPRYLITVTGKKLTVTCSQNMNHEYMSWYRQDPGLGLRQIYYSMNVEVTDKGDVPEGYKVSRKEKRNFPLILESPSPNQTSLYFCASSLTALPYNEKLFFGSGTQLSVL.

The chain recombines TRBV30 with TRBJ1-3; the D is unclear. Germline V gene data show CDR1 as GTSNPN and CDR2 as SVGIG (reference sequence). The CDR3 length is 14 residues. Trimming shortened V by 3 bases and J by 0 bases, and 9 bases separated the two germline ends. The CDR3 DNA reads as TGTGCCTGGAGCTCAGGATTCTCTGGAAACACCATATATTTT. This encodes CAWSSGFSGNTIYF.

The DNA of the CDR3 is TGCGCCAGCAGCCAATTGCCGGGACAGCCAAATTCACCCCTCCACTTT. Translating gives CASSQLPGQPNSPLHF. This rearrangement joins TRBV4-1 to TRBJ1-6; TRBD1 matches 7 bases. The CDR3 runs to 16 residues. Per the germline V gene, CDR1 is MGHRA and CDR2 is YSYEKL. The trim removed 2 bases at V and 7 bases at J, leaving 8 bases unmatched.

The chain employs TRBV28 and TRBJ1-2; 8 bases line up with TRBD1. The CDR3 runs to 15 residues. Germline loops: CDR1 MDHEN, CDR2 SYDVKM. Germline trimming cut 6 bases from V and 8 bases from J; bases unmatched to any gene: 14. The CDR3 sequence is CASRGTGRLGGGYTF. The CDR3 DNA sequence: TGTGCCAGCAGAGGGACAGGACGGCTTGGTGGGGGCTACACCTTC.

CDR3 DNA: TGCAGCGGGGGACAGGCCACAGATACGCAGTATTTT. This codes for CSGGQATDTQYF. The chain recombines TRBV29-1 with TRBJ2-3, with 8 positions matching TRBD1. V shed 7 bases and J 2 bases; nucleotides not matched to a gene: 2. In germline, CDR1 is SQVTM, CDR2 ANQGSEA. CDR3 size: 12 residues.

The V and J genes are TRBV2 and TRBJ2-1; no firm D call. Germline lookup yields CDR1 SNHLY and CDR2 FYNNEI. Trimming removed 1 base at V and 5 bases at J, with 15 bases between. CDR3 length equals 16 residues. CDR3 DNA sequence: TGTGCCAGCAGTGAAGAGTGGGCAGACGTCGACAATGAGCAGTTCTTC. Translated, it gives CASSEEWADVDNEQFF.

This chain uses TRBV7-9 with TRBJ2-2, with 11 bases fitting TRBD2. V shed 8 bases, J shed 7 bases, and the junction held 6 bases outside the gene matches. From germline, CDR1 is SEHNR and CDR2 FQNEAQ (reference sequence). The CDR3 length is 14 residues. DNA of the CDR3: TGTGCCAGCGGGACTAGCGGTACTGTCGGGGAGCTGTTTTTT. Its translation: CASGTSGTVGELFF.

The rearrangement links TRBV7-2 to TRBJ1-5, with D uncertain. V lost 1 base to trimming and J lost 1 base, with 11 bases between them. Germline V CDR1 and CDR2: SGHTA, FQGNSA. There are 16 residues in the CDR3. The CDR3 bases are TGTGCCAGCAGCTTAGTTGGCGGTATAAGCAATCAGCCCCAGCATTTT. Translation gives CASSLVGGISNQPQHF. The variable domain in full, with the rest retrieved from reference TRBV7-2 and TRBJ1-5, is GAGVSQSPSNKVTEKGKDVELRCDPISGHTALYWYRQSLGQGLEFLIYFQGNSAPDKSGLPSDRFSAERTGGSVSTLTIQRTQQEDSAVYLCASSLVGGISNQPQHFGDGTRLSIL.

The chain combines TRBV28 with TRBJ2-7, with 10 bases fitting TRBD1. This CDR3 has 12 residues. V shed 9 bases, J shed 7 bases, and the junction held 6 bases outside the gene matches. Germline values: CDR1 MDHEN, CDR2 SYDVKM. The CDR3 region has the DNA TGTGCCAGTAGGGGACAGGGGAATGAGCAGTACTTC. It yields the protein CASRGQGNEQYF.

V gene TRBV6-4 combines with J gene TRBJ1-2; D unclear. Per germline, CDR1 MRHNA and CDR2 SNTAGT. CDR3 length equals 19 residues. Trimming stripped 2 bases from V and 0 bases from J, with 22 bases between. The CDR3 reads CASSDPYIRGRPANYGYTF. CDR3 coding DNA: TGTGCCAGCAGTGACCCTTATATACGCGGACGACCTGCTAACTATGGCTACACCTTC.

This rearrangement joins TRBV11-3 to TRBJ2-3; D is undetermined. Trimming shortened V by 3 bases and J by 4 bases, and 14 bases separated the two germline ends. Germline V gene lookup returns CDR1 SGHNT and CDR2 YENEEA. The CDR3 covers 15 residues. CDR3 in amino acids: CASSFSGAAADTQYF. The CDR3 DNA reads TGTGCCAGCAGCTTTTCGGGTGCGGCGGCAGATACGCAGTATTTT.

Written as DNA, the CDR3 is TGTGCCAGCAGTTACTCGGGACGTGGGGACGGGGAGCAGTTCTTC. Encoded protein: CASSYSGRGDGEQFF. V and J are TRBV6-5 and TRBJ2-1, with D possibly called TRBD1 or TRBD2 (5 bases each). The CDR3 runs 15 residues. Trimming pared 0 bases from V and 10 bases from J, leaving 16 bases between. CDR1 and CDR2 (germline): MNHEY, SVGAGI.

The rearrangement uses TRBV10-3 and TRBJ1-2; TRBD1 aligns across 8 bases. This CDR3 spans 13 amino acids. V shed 6 bases and J 8 bases; nucleotides not matched to a gene: 8. Per germline, CDR1 ENHRY and CDR2 SYGVKD. CDR3 nucleotide sequence: TGTGCCATCAGGGCAGGGGGCCATGAAGGCTACACCTTC. Translating gives CAIRAGGHEGYTF.

The chain employs TRBV5-6 and TRBJ2-7; 11 positions match TRBD1. From germline, CDR1 is SGHDT and CDR2 YYEEEE. V shed 4 bases, J shed 6 bases, and the junction held 6 bases outside the gene matches. The CDR3 extends over 14 amino acids. CDR3 DNA sequence: TGTGCCAGCAGCGAGGACAGGGGGCCTCTCGAGCAGTACTTC. This sequence encodes CASSEDRGPLEQYF.

This clone appeared once. V gene TRBV5-8 combines with J gene TRBJ2-7, with D unclear. V gave up 0 bases and J gave up 2 bases, with 6 bases separating them. The CDR3 spans 13 residues. Germline-derived CDR1 and CDR2 are SGHTS and YDEGEE. The CDR3 loop reads CASSLGFTYEQYF. The CDR3 coding sequence is TGTGCCAGCAGCTTGGGTTTCACCTACGAGCAGTACTTC.

J is TRBJ2-7 and V is TRBV2; TRBD1 aligns across 10 bases. Germline V CDR1 and CDR2: SNHLY, FYNNEI. J was trimmed by 2 bases and V by 7 bases; bases with no gene match: 5. The length of the CDR3 is 14 residues. The CDR3 loop reads CASTSDRGTYEQYF. The CDR3 region has the DNA TGTGCCAGCACCTCGGACAGGGGGACCTACGAGCAGTACTTC.

The chain carries TRBV13 and TRBJ2-7; the match to TRBD2 covers 9 bases. This CDR3 comprises 16 residues. V dropped 1 base and J dropped 5; count of bases not matched to a gene: 9. Germline CDR1 reads PRHDT; CDR2 reads FYEKMQ (reference sequence). The CDR3 spells CASSLARIAGVHEQYF. The CDR3 DNA reads TGTGCCAGCAGCTTAGCCCGTATAGCGGGAGTCCACGAGCAGTACTTC. Full variable domain (outside the CDR3, taken from reference TRBV13 and TRBJ2-7): AAGVIQSPRHLIKEKRETATLKCYPIPRHDTVYWYQQGPGQDPQFLISFYEKMQSDKGSIPDRFSAQQFSDYHSELNMSSLELGDSALYFCASSLARIAGVHEQYFGPGTRLTVT.

The chain recombines TRBV29-1 with TRBJ2-5; TRBD2 might be the D (6 bases). The CDR3 is 12 amino acids. Germline-derived CDR1 and CDR2 are SQVTM and ANQGSEA. The V end was cut by 7 bases, the J end by 5 bases, with 14 bases between. The CDR3 loop is CSGWQGGETQYF. In DNA, the CDR3 is TGCAGCGGCTGGCAGGGAGGCGAGACCCAGTACTTC.

This chain connects TRBV30 to TRBJ2-4, with 8 bases aligning to TRBD2. V gave up 2 bases and J gave up 6 bases; unmatched junction bases: 9. Germline V gene data show CDR1 as GTSNPN and CDR2 as SVGIG (reference sequence). The CDR3 runs 15 residues. CDR3 sequence (DNA): TGTGCCTGGAGTCGAGCGGGGGTGTTCTCAAACATTCAGTACTTC. It codes for CAWSRAGVFSNIQYF.

The gene calls are TRBV25-1 and TRBJ1-2; possibly TRBD1 for D (5 bases). V shed 5 bases and J shed 4 bases, with 14 bases lying between them. The CDR3 consists of 14 residues. Germline CDR1 reads MGHDK; CDR2 reads SYGVNS. CDR3 region: CASSSRDGLYGYTF. CDR3 nucleotides: TGTGCCAGCAGTTCCCGGGACGGCCTCTATGGCTACACCTTC.

V is TRBV18 and J is TRBJ2-7, with D perhaps TRBD1 (8 bases). The V and J ends lost 4 bases and 0 bases respectively, with 22 bases between them. The CDR3 has 18 amino acids. CDR1 and CDR2 (germline): KGHSH, LQKENI. CDR3 residues: CASSQTIPGGGSSYEQYF. CDR3 coding DNA: TGTGCCAGCTCACAAACGATCCCAGGGGGCGGGAGCTCCTACGAGCAGTACTTC.